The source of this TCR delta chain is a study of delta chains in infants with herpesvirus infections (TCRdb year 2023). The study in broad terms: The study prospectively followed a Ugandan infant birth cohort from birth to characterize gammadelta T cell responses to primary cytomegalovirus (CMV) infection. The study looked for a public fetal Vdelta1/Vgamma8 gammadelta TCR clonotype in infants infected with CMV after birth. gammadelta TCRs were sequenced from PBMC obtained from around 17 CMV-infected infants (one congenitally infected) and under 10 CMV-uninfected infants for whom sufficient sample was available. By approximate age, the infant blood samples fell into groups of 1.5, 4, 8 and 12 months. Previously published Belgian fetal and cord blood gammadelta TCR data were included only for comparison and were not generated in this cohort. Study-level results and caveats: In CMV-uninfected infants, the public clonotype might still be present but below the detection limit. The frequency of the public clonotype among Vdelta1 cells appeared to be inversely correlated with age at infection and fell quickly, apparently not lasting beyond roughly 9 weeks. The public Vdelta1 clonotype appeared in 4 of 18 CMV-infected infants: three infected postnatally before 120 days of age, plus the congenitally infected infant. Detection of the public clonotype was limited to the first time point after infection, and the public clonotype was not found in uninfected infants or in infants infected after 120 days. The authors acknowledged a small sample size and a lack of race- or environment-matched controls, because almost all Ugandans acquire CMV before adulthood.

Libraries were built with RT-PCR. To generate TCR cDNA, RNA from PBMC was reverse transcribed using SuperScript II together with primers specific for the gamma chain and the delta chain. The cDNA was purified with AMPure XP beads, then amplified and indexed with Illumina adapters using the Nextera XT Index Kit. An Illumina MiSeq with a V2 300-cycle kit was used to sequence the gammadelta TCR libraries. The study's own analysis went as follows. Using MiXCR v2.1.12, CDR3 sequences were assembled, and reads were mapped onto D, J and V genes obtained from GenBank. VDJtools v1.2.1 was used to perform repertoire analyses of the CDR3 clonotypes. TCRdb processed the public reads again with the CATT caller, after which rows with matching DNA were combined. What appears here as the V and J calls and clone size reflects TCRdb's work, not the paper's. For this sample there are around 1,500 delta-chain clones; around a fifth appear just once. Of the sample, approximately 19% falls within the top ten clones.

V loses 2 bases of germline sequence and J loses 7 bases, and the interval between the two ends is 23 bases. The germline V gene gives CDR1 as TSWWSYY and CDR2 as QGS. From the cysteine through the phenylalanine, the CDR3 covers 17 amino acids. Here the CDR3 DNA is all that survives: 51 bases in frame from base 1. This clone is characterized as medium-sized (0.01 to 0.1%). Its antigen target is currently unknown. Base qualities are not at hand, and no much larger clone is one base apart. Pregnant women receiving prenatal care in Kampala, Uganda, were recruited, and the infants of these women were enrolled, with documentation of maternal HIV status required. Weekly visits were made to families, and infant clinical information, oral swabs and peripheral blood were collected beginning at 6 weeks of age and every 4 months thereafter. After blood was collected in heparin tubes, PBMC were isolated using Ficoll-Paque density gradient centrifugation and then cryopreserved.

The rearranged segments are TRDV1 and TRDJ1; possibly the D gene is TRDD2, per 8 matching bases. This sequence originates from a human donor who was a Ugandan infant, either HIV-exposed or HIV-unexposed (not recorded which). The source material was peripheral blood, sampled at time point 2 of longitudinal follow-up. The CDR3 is CALGESASYLGVPKLIF. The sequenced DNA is TGTGCTCTTGGGGAATCCGCTTCCTACCTGGGGGTCCCTAAACTCATCTTT.